One sample yielded the 11 T cell receptor beta chains listed below, sequenced in a study of OX40 agonist ivuxolimab in advanced cancers. The method was immunoSEQ multiplex PCR; TCRdb's version includes in-frame clones alone and lacks a portion of them. The sample shows more than 15,000 clones, about three quarters of them seen only once. Sequencing was performed on CD4+ or CD8+ T cells sorted from blood, taken in a trial of the OX40 agonist ivuxolimab. Receptors originate from an adult with an advanced solid tumor such as melanoma, head and neck, liver or kidney cancer.

The J gene is TRBJ2-3, the V gene TRBV21-1; TRBD2 is the table's D call, not checked against the DNA. TRBV21-1 is shown as a pseudogene. The CDR3 has 15 amino acids. DNA of the CDR3: TGTGCCAGCAGCAAAGAAAGAGACGGGACAGATACGCAGTATTTT. This gives the protein CASSKERDGTDTQYF.

This chain links TRBV27 with TRBJ2-2, with TRBD1 identical over 7 bases. J lost 2 bases, V lost 4 bases, and 7 bases had no gene match. The CDR3 is 16 residues long. In germline, CDR1 is MNHEY, CDR2 SMNVEV (reference sequence). CDR3 nucleotides: TGTGCCAGCAGTTACCCCCGGGACAGCAACACCGGGGAGCTGTTTTTT. This sequence encodes CASSYPRDSNTGELFF.

The chain carries TRBV4-2 and TRBJ2-7; tentatively, D is TRBD1 (5 bases). The ends were cut back, 1 base at V and 0 bases at J, with 10 bases in the middle. Per the germline V gene, CDR1 is LGHNA and CDR2 is YNFKEQ. The CDR3 has 15 amino acids. CDR3 loop: CASSQGQWGSYEQYF. The CDR3 DNA is TGTGCCAGCAGCCAAGGACAGTGGGGCTCCTACGAGCAGTACTTC.

The chain recombines TRBV7-9 with TRBJ2-1; maybe TRBD2 (6 bases). V was cut by 5 bases and J by 2 bases, with 22 bases left in between. Germline V CDR1 and CDR2: SEHNR, FQNEAQ (reference sequence). This CDR3 has 18 residues. The CDR3, as DNA: TGTGCCAGCAGCGCGACTCGAACGGACTATACGACCTACAATGAGCAGTTCTTC. Protein product: CASSATRTDYTTYNEQFF. Using reference TRBV7-9 and TRBJ2-1 for the parts outside the CDR3, the full variable domain is DTGVSQNPRHKITKRGQNVTFRCDPISEHNRLYWYRQTLGQGPEFLTYFQNEAQLEKSRLLSDRFSAERPKGSFSTLEIQRTEQGDSAMYLCASSATRTDYTTYNEQFFGPGTRLTVL.

V is TRBV29-1 and J is TRBJ1-1; 8 nucleotides align to TRBD1. This CDR3 has 12 residues. With 7 bases clipped from V and 5 bases from J, the junction kept 6 bases outside the gene matches. Germline CDR1 reads SQVTM; CDR2 reads ANQGSEA. CDR3 nucleotide sequence: TGCAGCGGATCAACAGGGGGAACTGAAGCTTTCTTT. This encodes CSGSTGGTEAFF.

Details on this clone: A read error may account for a junction end that differs from germline. The V call is TRBV5-4, the J call TRBJ2-1; TRBD2 matches at 10 bases. The CDR3 runs 16 residues. Germline CDR1 reads SGHNT; CDR2 reads YYREEE (reference sequence). This chain's CDR3 is CASSLGQGLAGESRIF. The CDR3 DNA is TGTGCCAGCAGCTTGGGCCAGGGGCTAGCGGGAGAAAGTCGTATCTTC.

This clone came up once. This chain links TRBV5-1 with TRBJ2-7; tentative D call: TRBD2 (6 bases). V gave up 3 bases and J gave up 2 bases, with 12 bases separating them. Per the germline V gene, CDR1 is SGHRS and CDR2 is YFSETQ. This CDR3 is 14 amino acids long. The CDR3 sequence is CASSWGDGPYEQYF. The CDR3 bases are TGCGCCAGCAGCTGGGGGGACGGACCCTACGAGCAGTACTTC.

The chain uses TRBV9 and TRBJ1-1; D possibly corresponds to TRBD1 (5 bases). Trimming took off 4 bases at V and 1 base at J, with 14 bases between the two ends. Germline V lookup: CDR1 SGDLS, CDR2 YYNGEE. CDR3 length: 15 amino acids. The CDR3 sequence is CASSPEGRKNTEAFF. The CDR3 DNA follows: TGTGCCAGCAGCCCGGAGGGACGGAAGAACACTGAAGCTTTCTTT.

This clone was seen a few times. This chain connects TRBV9 to TRBJ2-7, with 10 bases fitting TRBD2. The germline CDR1 and CDR2 sequences are SGDLS and YYNGEE. The CDR3 sequence is 17 residues long. J lost 2 bases, V lost 0 bases, and 8 bases had no gene match. The CDR3 sequence is CASSVDPSGRGAYEQYF. CDR3 nucleotides: TGTGCCAGCAGCGTAGATCCTAGCGGGAGAGGGGCCTACGAGCAGTACTTC.

This chain uses TRBV13 with TRBJ2-7; D could derive from TRBD1 or TRBD2 (5 bases each). This CDR3 region has 14 residues. V lost 6 bases and J 2 bases, leaving 14 bases between the germline ends. The germline CDR1 and CDR2 sequences are PRHDT and FYEKMQ (reference sequence). CDR3 nucleotides: TGTGCCAGCAGTCGAAAGGGACGTACCTACGAGCAGTACTTC. This translates into CASSRKGRTYEQYF.

The V and J genes are TRBV4-3 and TRBJ1-4; 12 bases are a match to TRBD1. The CDR3 has 16 residues. After removal of 2 bases from V and 8 bases from J, the junction contained 6 bases not matched to a gene. The V gene's germline CDR1 is LGHNA and CDR2 YSLEER. This CDR3 is CASSQKTGTGGEKLFF. Here the CDR3 DNA reads TGCGCCAGCAGCCAAAAAACCGGGACAGGGGGCGAAAAACTGTTTTTT.